Described below is a single T cell receptor beta chain sequence and its context. The data are from a study of technical replicates of blood from several donors. The CDR3 sequence is 14 residues long. Germline values: CDR1 SGHRS, CDR2 YFSETQ. V shed 0 bases and J shed 2 bases, with 7 bases lying between them. Only in-frame clones appear in the TCRdb table, and some are missing; sequencing was by immunoSEQ multiplex PCR. The sample holds about 88,000 clones, about 95% seen once. This TCR was sampled from a human donor in good health. The chain recombines TRBV5-1 with TRBJ2-3, with TRBD2 as a possible D gene (5 bases). The sequenced sample was T cells isolated from PBMCs. The CDR3 loop reads CASSLERPTDTQYF. CDR3 coding DNA: TGCGCCAGCAGCTTGGAGCGGCCCACAGATACGCAGTATTTT. Filled out from reference TRBV5-1 and TRBJ2-3, the complete variable domain reads KAGVTQTPRYLIKTRGQQVTLSCSPISGHRSVSWYQQTPGQGLQFLFEYFSETQRNKGNFPGRFSGRQFSNSRSEMNVSTLELGDSALYLCASSLERPTDTQYFGPGTRLTVL.